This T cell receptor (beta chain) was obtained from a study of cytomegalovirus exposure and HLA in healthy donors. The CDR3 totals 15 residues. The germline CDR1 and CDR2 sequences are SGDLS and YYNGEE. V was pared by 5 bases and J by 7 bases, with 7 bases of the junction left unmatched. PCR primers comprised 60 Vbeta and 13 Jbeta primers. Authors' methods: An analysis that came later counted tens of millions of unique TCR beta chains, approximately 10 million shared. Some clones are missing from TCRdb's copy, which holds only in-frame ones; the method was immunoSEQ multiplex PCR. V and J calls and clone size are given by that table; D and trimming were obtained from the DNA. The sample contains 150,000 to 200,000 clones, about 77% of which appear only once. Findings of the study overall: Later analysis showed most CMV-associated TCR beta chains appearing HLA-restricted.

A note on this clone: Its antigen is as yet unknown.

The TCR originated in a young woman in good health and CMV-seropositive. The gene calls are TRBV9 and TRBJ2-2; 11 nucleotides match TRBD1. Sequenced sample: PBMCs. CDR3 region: CASSAGTGGDGELFF. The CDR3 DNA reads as TGTGCCAGCAGTGCCGGGACAGGGGGGGACGGGGAGCTGTTTTTT.